This TCR beta chain was recovered during a study of blood T cell repertoires in COVID-19. Libraries were prepared by immunoSEQ multiplex PCR; TCRdb keeps only in-frame clonotypes and omits some of them. Altogether about 440,000 clones are present, roughly 85% being singletons, with the ten largest covering approximately 2%. With V trimmed by 5 bases and J by 7 bases, 7 bases remained unmatched. Germline V lookup: CDR1 SGHTA, CDR2 FQGNSA. This CDR3 contains 15 residues. The clonotype comes from a woman aged 18-29 years with acute COVID-19. The gene calls are TRBV7-2 and TRBJ2-1; 11 positions match TRBD2. Sequenced material: PBMCs or T cells enriched from blood (not recorded which). CDR3 coding DNA: TGTGCCAGCAGCAAAACTAGCGGGAGAGCAAATGAGCAGTTCTTC. It yields the protein CASSKTSGRANEQFF. Combining the CDR3 with reference TRBV7-2 and TRBJ2-1 gives the whole variable domain GAGVSQSPSNKVTEKGKDVELRCDPISGHTALYWYRQSLGQGLEFLIYFQGNSAPDKSGLPSDRFSAERTGGSVSTLTIQRTQQEDSAVYLCASSKTSGRANEQFFGPGTRLTVL.